The 2 T cell receptor beta chains reported below all come from one sample, sequenced in a study of blood T cell repertoires in COVID-19. Assay used: immunoSEQ multiplex PCR; TCRdb lists only in-frame clones, some missing. The sample shows about 360,000 clones, less than 90% of them seen only once. Sequencing was done on a sample of peripheral blood. The receptors were sampled from a woman aged 55-69 years with COVID-19, enrolled during active disease.

The J gene is TRBJ2-1, the V gene TRBV7-9, with D possibly TRBD2 on 5 matching bases. The germline CDR1 and CDR2 sequences are SEHNR and FQNEAQ (reference sequence). The CDR3 loop spans 14 amino acids. The ends were cut back, 1 base at V and 5 bases at J, with 9 bases in the middle. The DNA for the CDR3 is TGTGCCAGCAGCTTAGGAGGGATCGACAATGAGCAGTTCTTC. Translating gives CASSLGGIDNEQFF.

The V call is TRBV30, the J call TRBJ2-3, with a tentative D call TRBD1 (5 bases). Trimming removed 0 bases at V and 5 bases at J, with 12 bases between. The CDR3 length is 14 residues. Germline CDR1 and CDR2: GTSNPN and SVGIG (reference sequence). Here the CDR3 DNA reads TGTGCCTGGAGTGTTAAGGGGCTTAAAGATACGCAGTATTTT. It yields the protein CAWSVKGLKDTQYF. The full variable domain, rest sourced from reference TRBV30 and TRBJ2-3, is SQTIHQWPATLVQPVGSPLSLECTVEGTSNPNLYWYRQAAGRGLQLLFYSVGIGQISSEVPQNLSASRPQDRQFILSSKKLLLSDSGFYLCAWSVKGLKDTQYFGPGTRLTVL.